This is a list of T cell receptor beta chains from one sample in a study of T cell responses to AZD1222 COVID-19 vaccine. This table comes from immunoSEQ multiplex PCR, and its TCRdb copy is limited to in-frame clones, with some not included. This sample has over 100,000 clones, with almost 85% found just once. This specimen consisted of peripheral blood, obtained on day 0 of AZD1222 vaccination. The receptors originated from an adult in good health. CDR3s include the opening cysteine and the closing phenylalanine or tryptophan. Each record gives: V gene, clone size, D gene, J gene, CDR3 DNA, CDR3 protein. A D gene is named only where the DNA matches it firmly. Some rows have no size entry. The others give once, few or many, or a class for an expanded clone.

TRBV2,.,TRBD1,TRBJ2-3,TGTGCCAGCGCGAGACAGGGGGTAATGTCAGATACGCAGTATTTT,CASARQGVMSDTQYF
TRBV9,.,.,TRBJ1-1,TGTGCCAGCAGCGTAGATCCGCGGGGGAACACTGAAGCTTTCTTT,CASSVDPRGNTEAFF
TRBV27,.,.,TRBJ2-5,TGTGCCAGCAGAAGTCAGACAGAAGAGACCCAGTACTTC,CASRSQTEETQYF
TRBV18,.,.,TRBJ2-7,TGTGCCAGCTCACTAGCTAGCCCCTACGAGCAGTACTTC,CASSLASPYEQYF
TRBV11-3,.,.,TRBJ2-5,TGTGCCAGCAGCTTAGGTCGGCTAGCGCAAGAGACCCAGTACTTC,CASSLGRLAQETQYF
TRBV27,.,TRBD1,TRBJ1-5,TGTGCCAGCAGTTTTCGACTTCACTTCCGGGGGACAGCCGACAATCAGCCCCAGCATTTT,CASSFRLHFRGTADNQPQHF
TRBV4-3,.,.,TRBJ1-2,TGCGCCAGCAGCCAAGATAGGGCAGGGGCGTTTGGCTACACCTTC,CASSQDRAGAFGYTF
TRBV3-1/TRBV3-2,once,.,TRBJ2-5,TGTGCCAGCAGCCAAGATCCCCGGATGGGGGAGACCCAGTACTTC,CASSQDPRMGETQYF
TRBV5-1,.,.,TRBJ1-5,TGCGCCAGCAGCTTAGGACTCGCGGGCAATCAGCCCCAGCATTTT,CASSLGLAGNQPQHF
TRBV11-2,.,.,TRBJ1-2,TGTGCCAGCAGCCCAGACTTAGTGTCTGGCTACACCTTC,CASSPDLVSGYTF
TRBV24-1,.,.,TRBJ1-4,TGTGCCACCAGTGCGGGGGGGGAAGGAGCTAATGAAAAACTGTTTTTT,CATSAGGEGANEKLFF
TRBV12-3/TRBV12-4,.,.,TRBJ1-2,TGTGCCAGCTTCGGGCCGGAGGGCTACACCTTC,CASFGPEGYTF
TRBV4-3,once,.,TRBJ2-1,TGCGCCAGCAGCCAACCTGCCTACGGGCAGAACCACAATGAGCAGTTCTTC,CASSQPAYGQNHNEQFF
TRBV11-3,.,.,TRBJ2-1,TGTGCCAGCAGCTTAGAGGGGGACTTATACAATGAGCAGTTCTTC,CASSLEGDLYNEQFF
TRBV7-2,few,.,TRBJ1-1,TGTGCCAGCAGATTCCGGGTCGACATGAGCACTGAAGCTTTCTTT,CASRFRVDMSTEAFF
TRBV4-3,.,.,TRBJ2-7,TGCGCCAGCAGCCAAGAAGGCGGCTACGAGCAGTACTTC,CASSQEGGYEQYF
TRBV4-2,.,.,TRBJ1-1,TGTGCCAGCAGCCAAGATCCCCAGACACCCAACACTGAAGCTTTCTTT,CASSQDPQTPNTEAFF
TRBV5-4,.,.,TRBJ2-1,TGTGCCAGCAGCTTCCCGGGCCTCGCTGGGGTAGAGCAGTTCTTC,CASSFPGLAGVEQFF
TRBV28,.,.,TRBJ1-4,TGTGCCAGCAGCTTGCCCAAGCATGGGGCTTTGGTAGGGGAAAAACTGTTTTTT,CASSLPKHGALVGEKLFF
TRBV4-3,.,.,TRBJ1-2,TGCGCCAGCAGCCAAGAAAGAACGGTGAACTATGGCTACACCTTC,CASSQERTVNYGYTF
TRBV5-6,.,TRBD1,TRBJ1-1,TGTGCCAGCAGCTTGAGTCCAGGGGGGAACACTGAAGCTTTCTTT,CASSLSPGGNTEAFF
TRBV24-1,.,.,TRBJ2-1,TGTGCCACCAGTGCCGCTGGGACTGTTAGCTCCTACAATGAGCAGTTCTTC,CATSAAGTVSSYNEQFF
TRBV12-3/TRBV12-4,.,.,TRBJ1-2,TGTGCCATAACGGTGTTAGCTAACTATGGCTACACCTTC,CAITVLANYGYTF
TRBV4-2,once,.,TRBJ1-2,TGTGCCAGCAGCCAAGAAGGAGGCTACACCTTC,CASSQEGGYTF
TRBV21-1,once,.,TRBJ2-3,TGTGCCAGCAGCAAATTCAAGACGGGTTCCCTCACAGATACGCAGTATTTT,CASSKFKTGSLTDTQYF
TRBV19,once,.,TRBJ1-4,TGTGCCAGTAGAAAGGTGGGGGTAAATGAAAAACTGTTTTTT,CASRKVGVNEKLFF
TRBV28,.,.,TRBJ1-5,TGTGCCAGCAGTTTATGGCAGGGAAATGGCAATCAGCCCCAGCATTTT,CASSLWQGNGNQPQHF
TRBV19,few,.,TRBJ1-5,TGTGCCAGTAAGAAACAGTCCAATCAGCCCCAGCATTTT,CASKKQSNQPQHF
TRBV7-2,.,.,TRBJ1-2,TGTGCCAGCAGCCCGACGGGGGGTTTCACACAAAGTACTCATGGCTACACCTTC,CASSPTGGFTQSTHGYTF
TRBV18,.,.,TRBJ1-1,TGTGCCAGCTCACCGCAGGGACGGACCATGAACACTGAAGCTTTCTTT,CASSPQGRTMNTEAFF
TRBV15,.,TRBD1,TRBJ2-2,TGTGCCACCAGCAGGGTGGGACAGGGGAACACCGGGGAGCTGTTTTTT,CATSRVGQGNTGELFF
TRBV28,.,.,TRBJ2-7,TGTGCCAGCAGTCCCCTACCGGGGGACCACTACGAGCAGTACTTC,CASSPLPGDHYEQYF
TRBV3-1/TRBV3-2,.,TRBD2,TRBJ2-1,TGTGCCAGCAGCCCACTAGCGGGAGTGGACAATGAGCAGTTCTTC,CASSPLAGVDNEQFF
TRBV5-1,.,TRBD1,TRBJ2-3,TGCGCCAGCAGCTCGGGACAGGGCACAGATACGCAGTATTTT,CASSSGQGTDTQYF
TRBV5-4,.,TRBD1,TRBJ2-1,TGTGCCAGCAGTACTTCCGGGACAGTCTACAATGAGCAGTTCTTC,CASSTSGTVYNEQFF
TRBV5-4,.,TRBD1,TRBJ1-1,TGTGCCAGCAGCTCCCGACAGGGGAGAGCCTCCGAAGCTTTCTTT,CASSSRQGRASEAFF
TRBV3-1/TRBV3-2,.,.,TRBJ1-6,TGTGCCAGCAGCGAAGACACATATAATTCACCCCTCCACTTT,CASSEDTYNSPLHF
TRBV5-1,.,.,TRBJ2-7,TGCGCCAGCAGCAGGGACACCGGGCCAGGCGAGCAGTACTTC,CASSRDTGPGEQYF
TRBV7-2,.,TRBD1,TRBJ1-5,TGTGCCAGCAGCCGCGATGAGGGGGCAAGGCAGCCCCAGCATTTT,CASSRDEGARQPQHF
TRBV6-5,.,.,TRBJ1-3,TGTGCCAGCAGCCAGGGACACACCATATATTTT,CASSQGHTIYF
TRBV30,.,.,TRBJ1-3,TGTGCCTGCGGACAAATCTCTGGAAACACCATATATTTT,CACGQISGNTIYF
TRBV12-3/TRBV12-4,.,.,TRBJ1-2,TGTGCCAGCAGTTTAGAGGGTTGGGGCTACACCTTC,CASSLEGWGYTF
TRBV7-2,many,.,TRBJ2-5,TGTGCCAGCAGCCTAGAGCATCGAGAGACCCAGTACTTC,CASSLEHRETQYF
TRBV18,.,TRBD2,TRBJ2-3,TGTGCCAGCTCAGCTAGCGGGAGTGCAGATACGCAGTATTTT,CASSASGSADTQYF
TRBV27,.,.,TRBJ1-1,TGTGCCAGCAGTTACAGGGCGGGCGCTGAAGCTTTCTTT,CASSYRAGAEAFF
TRBV28,.,TRBD1,TRBJ1-1,TGTGCCAGCAGCTACACAGGGGCGAACACTGAAGCTTTCTTT,CASSYTGANTEAFF